Each of the 9 T cell receptor beta chains below was sequenced from the same sample in a study of blood T cell repertoires in COVID-19 (dated by TCRdb to about 2020). Preparation of the library involved the immunoSEQ multiplex PCR assay. TCRdb re-hosts the immuneACCESS table, in-frame sequences only. Its copies lack some clones; in the studies checked, an unresolved V gene accounts for under half of them, and the cause for the rest is not known. The sample contains 300,000 to 400,000 clones, approximately 87% of them found a single time. Of the sample, approximately 2.4% falls within the top ten clones. Sequencing was carried out using peripheral blood. All receptors derive from a woman in her sixties with COVID-19, enrolled during active disease.

The rearrangement uses TRBV3-1 (or the pseudogene TRBV3-2) and TRBJ2-1; a weak D match, TRBD2 (5 bases). The CDR3 runs to 16 residues. CDR1 LGHDT and CDR2 YNNKEL come from the germline V gene (reference sequence). V lost 6 bases and J 2 bases, leaving 17 bases between the germline ends. The CDR3 spells CASRKGEVLPYNEQFF. The CDR3 bases are TGTGCCAGCAGGAAGGGAGAGGTCCTTCCCTACAATGAGCAGTTCTTC.

The chain has TRBV10-3 and TRBJ2-7, with 10 bases aligning to TRBD1. The CDR3 length is 15 residues. Per the germline V gene, CDR1 is ENHRY and CDR2 is SYGVKD. Unmatched junction bases numbered 4, after V lost 2 bases and J lost 3 bases. The CDR3 region is CAISEGTGASYEQYF. The CDR3 DNA is TGTGCCATCAGTGAGGGGACAGGGGCAAGCTACGAGCAGTACTTC.

CDR3: CATGGLTWGDSGNTIYF. The CDR3 DNA sequence: TGTGCCACCGGCGGGCTGACATGGGGAGACTCTGGAAACACCATATATTTT. The chain carries TRBV19 and TRBJ1-3; D remains unclear. This CDR3 region has 17 residues. V gave up 10 bases and J gave up 0 bases, with 22 bases separating them. The germline V gene encodes CDR1 LNHDA and CDR2 SQIVND (reference sequence). The whole variable domain, filled in from reference TRBV19 and TRBJ1-3, reads DGGITQSPKYLFRKEGQNVTLSCEQNLNHDAMYWYRQDPGQGLRLIYYSQIVNDFQKGDIAEGYSVSREKKESFPLTVTSAQKNPTAFYLCATGGLTWGDSGNTIYFGEGSWLTVV.

The rearrangement joins TRBV5-4 to TRBJ2-5; D might be TRBD2 (6 bases). The germline V gene encodes CDR1 SGHNT and CDR2 YYREEE (reference sequence). The CDR3 has 16 amino acids. Trimming took 4 bases from V and 1 from J, leaving 17 bases between them. CDR3 DNA: TGTGCCAGCAGCCCCTTTCCCACTAGCAGCCAAGAGACCCAGTACTTC. Residues: CASSPFPTSSQETQYF.

The chain links TRBV5-5 to TRBJ1-3; no firm D call. This CDR3 has 15 residues. Germline CDR1 is SGHKS and CDR2 is YYEKEE (reference sequence). The germline V and J ends were trimmed by 4 bases and 4 bases, with 15 bases remaining between them. The CDR3 nucleotides are TGTGCCAGCAGCCCTATCGGGTTCGCGGGAAACACCATATATTTT. This codes for CASSPIGFAGNTIYF. Together with reference TRBV5-5 and TRBJ1-3, the CDR3 gives the full variable domain: DAGVTQSPTHLIKTRGQQVTLRCSPISGHKSVSWYQQVLGQGPQFIFQYYEKEERGRGNFPDRFSARQFPNYSSELNVNALLLGDSALYLCASSPIGFAGNTIYFGEGSWLTVV.

In DNA, the CDR3 is TGTGCCAGCAGTGAGAACAGCCTCTATGGCTACACCTTC. Its protein product is CASSENSLYGYTF. The genes are TRBV6-1 and TRBJ1-2; D gene uncertain. Looked up from germline, CDR1 is MNHNS and CDR2 is SASEGT. The CDR3 loop spans 13 amino acids. Trimming took off 3 bases at V and 4 bases at J, with 9 bases between the two ends.

This sequence joins TRBV3-1 (or the pseudogene TRBV3-2) and TRBJ1-4; D gene ambiguous. The ends were cut back, 1 base at V and 3 bases at J, with 9 bases in the middle. There are 15 residues in the CDR3. Germline loops: CDR1 LGHDT, CDR2 YNNKEL (reference sequence). The DNA for the CDR3 is TGTGCCAGCAGCCAAGTCCGAGGTGCTAATGAAAAACTGTTTTTT. Its translation is CASSQVRGANEKLFF.

The J gene is TRBJ1-5, the V gene TRBV19; the D gene is possibly TRBD1 (5 bases). Germline loops: CDR1 LNHDA, CDR2 SQIVND (reference sequence). The CDR3 runs to 15 residues. V lost 5 bases, J lost 1 base, and 12 bases lay in between. For the CDR3, the DNA is TGTGCCAGTAGTTTTCGGACACCGAGCAATCAGCCCCAGCATTTT. Its protein is CASSFRTPSNQPQHF.

The V and J genes are TRBV11-3 and TRBJ2-2, with D maybe TRBD1 (6 bases). The CDR3 is 16 amino acids. Germline V CDR1 and CDR2: SGHNT, YENEEA. V lost 5 bases and J lost 3, with 16 bases in between. The CDR3 region has the DNA TGTGCCAGCAGCCGTTTCAGGGGTATTGACACCGGGGAGCTGTTTTTT. Protein product: CASSRFRGIDTGELFF.